A few counts support the clone carrying this TCR beta chain. Its antigen remains unidentified. The use of a sample-barcoded 5' primer and a J-beta primer mix characterized a second PCR of about 7 to 12 cycles. Every cDNA was tagged by a template-switch adaptor with 12 random nucleotides. TCRdb re-called the 5' RACE reads through MiXCR, storing one row per CDR3 protein. The data show over a million distinct CDR3 sequences, 35% to 45% seen once. These data are taken from a study of blood T cells in healthy people across ages. Study in general: Template switching picked up about one barcoded beta molecule for each two T cells. Study results and caveats: Naive T cell percentage showed a strong correlation with TCR beta diversity.

This CDR3 comprises 17 residues. Germline CDR1 and CDR2: MGHRA and YSYEKL. V lost 1 base and J lost 4; bases outside the gene matches: 7. This sequence was found in a woman younger than 35 in good health. The material sequenced was blood. The chain employs TRBV4-1 and TRBJ2-1, with 10 bases lining up with TRBD2. The CDR3 is CASSQGPSGGAYNEQFF. The DNA of the CDR3 is TGCGCCAGCAGCCAAGGGCCGAGCGGGGGGGCGTACAATGAGCAGTTCTTC.